Listed here is a single T cell receptor beta chain. The CDR3 consists of 13 residues. Sequencing used immunoSEQ multiplex PCR; TCRdb keeps in-frame clones, though not all of them. Found here are several thousand clones, around four fifths of them singletons; the top ten hold about 15%. This specimen belongs to a study of immune evolution from preneoplasia to lung adenocarcinoma. Sequencing was performed on FFPE normal lung tissue adjacent to the tumor. The sequence was collected from a person over 45 with lung adenocarcinoma. The V call is TRBV21-1, the J call TRBJ1-1. TRBV21-1 is marked as a pseudogene. The CDR3 bases are TGTGCCAGCTGCAGGGGGAGCGGCACTGAAGCTTTCTTT. This codes for CASCRGSGTEAFF.